These 23 T cell receptor beta chains came from one sample sequenced in a study of PD-1 blockade in classical Hodgkin lymphoma. Measured with immunoSEQ multiplex PCR; TCRdb has only the in-frame clones, and not every one. Of about 50,000 clones in the sample, 90% were seen once. Time point of the sample: cycle 4 day 1 (C4D1), after six to seven weeks of nivolumab. Autologous stem cell transplantation was followed by relapse in every patient, and brentuximab vedotin exposure varied. Material: peripheral blood mononuclear cells (PBMCs), obtained before the fourth cycle of nivolumab. Receptors originate from a human donor with classical Hodgkin lymphoma.

The chain couples TRBV5-1 to TRBJ2-7, with D perhaps matching TRBD1 (6 bases). In germline, CDR1 is SGHRS, CDR2 YFSETQ. The V end was cut by 5 bases, the J end by 2 bases, with 8 bases between. The CDR3 length is 12 residues. The CDR3 DNA reads TGCGCCAGCAGGGGACAAACCTACGAGCAGTACTTC. It translates to CASRGQTYEQYF.

This sequence joins TRBV27 and TRBJ2-1; 9 nucleotides line up with TRBD2. Germline assignment: CDR1 MNHEY and CDR2 SMNVEV (reference sequence). The CDR3 contains 16 residues. V gave up 5 bases and J gave up 5 bases; unmatched junction bases: 10. The CDR3 DNA follows: TGTGCCAGCAGTCCCCCCCTAGCGGGACCGAACAATGAGCAGTTCTTC. Its translation is CASSPPLAGPNNEQFF.

V gene TRBV6-4 combines with J gene TRBJ2-3; the match to TRBD1 covers 7 bases. In germline, CDR1 is MRHNA, CDR2 SNTAGT. Trimming cost V 8 bases and J 4 bases; bases outside gene matches: 12. The CDR3 totals 15 residues. CDR3 protein: CASPLGRQGPDTQYF. The CDR3 DNA sequence: TGTGCCAGCCCTTTAGGTCGACAGGGTCCAGATACGCAGTATTTT.

The rearrangement uses TRBV5-6 and TRBJ1-5; the D gene is possibly TRBD1 (6 bases). Trimming removed 1 base from V and 2 bases from J, with 13 bases in between. The CDR3 sequence is 16 residues long. Germline lookup yields CDR1 SGHDT and CDR2 YYEEEE. This CDR3 is CASSLYRVTGNQPQHF. DNA for the CDR3: TGTGCCAGCAGCTTGTACAGGGTAACTGGCAATCAGCCCCAGCATTTT.

V and J are TRBV4-1 and TRBJ2-7; 7 positions match TRBD2. There are 15 residues in the CDR3. Trimming took 1 base from V and 1 from J; bases not matched to a gene: 4. Looked up from germline, CDR1 is MGHRA and CDR2 is YSYEKL. As DNA, the CDR3 is TGCGCCAGCAGCCAAGGACTAGCAATGTCCTACGAGCAGTACTTC. Its translation: CASSQGLAMSYEQYF.

The V and J genes are TRBV15 and TRBJ1-5; D is ambiguous. V lost 0 bases and J lost 0, with 12 bases in between. The CDR3 spans 17 residues. Germline CDR1 and CDR2: LNHNV and YYDKDF (reference sequence). CDR3 DNA: TGTGCCACCAGCAGAGATCCTTTTGAGTATAGCAATCAGCCCCAGCATTTT. Amino acid sequence: CATSRDPFEYSNQPQHF.

In this sample, this clone turned up a few times. This sequence joins TRBV6-1 and TRBJ2-7; D unclear. Trimming cost V 1 base and J 2 bases, with 15 bases left between them. Germline V CDR1 and CDR2: MNHNS, SASEGT. CDR3 length: 16 amino acids. DNA for the CDR3: TGTGCCAGCAGTGAAGAACCCGCCACCGGCCCCTACGAGCAGTACTTC. This gives the protein CASSEEPATGPYEQYF.

The chain uses TRBV6-5 and TRBJ2-3, with D hard to call. The CDR3 runs to 15 residues. The germline V gene has CDR1 MNHEY and CDR2 SVGAGI. V was trimmed by 0 bases and J by 9 bases, leaving 16 bases between them. CDR3 nucleotide sequence: TGTGCCAGCAGTTACTCAGGAGACAAAAGGCAAACGCAGTATTTT. It translates to CASSYSGDKRQTQYF.

The V call is TRBV12-5, the J call TRBJ2-5; no firm D call. With 2 bases removed from V and 10 bases from J, the gap between germline ends came to 14 bases. The germline CDR1 and CDR2 sequences are LGHNT and FRNRAP. The CDR3 loop spans 13 amino acids. The DNA of the CDR3 is TGTGCTAGTGGTTTGTCCCCGCCCCCAGTCCAGTACTTC. This gives the protein CASGLSPPPVQYF.

The V call is TRBV27, the J call TRBJ2-7; 10 bases fit TRBD1. This CDR3 comprises 21 residues. Germline V gene sequence: CDR1 MNHEY, CDR2 SMNVEV (reference sequence). Trimming cost V 4 bases and J 4 bases; bases outside gene matches: 25. CDR3 DNA sequence: TGTGCCAGCAGTTCCACCCCCCCCGGGACAGGGGTACTTGGACAAGAATACGAGCAGTACTTC. Translation: CASSSTPPGTGVLGQEYEQYF.

The genes are TRBV13 and TRBJ1-5; TRBD1 matches at 8 bases. The CDR3 contains 17 residues. Germline CDR1 reads PRHDT; CDR2 reads FYEKMQ (reference sequence). Trimming took 2 bases from V and 3 from J; bases not matched to a gene: 9. The CDR3 sequence is CASSLQTGTGINQPQHF. The DNA for the CDR3 is TGTGCCAGCAGCTTACAAACCGGGACAGGAATCAATCAGCCCCAGCATTTT.

The chain carries TRBV6-5 and TRBJ2-3; D tentatively fits TRBD1 or TRBD2 (5 bases each). CDR1 is MNHEY, CDR2 SVGAGI, per germline. V was shortened by 6 bases and J by 6 bases, with 19 bases between the two germline ends. This CDR3 is built from 15 residues. CDR3 loop: CASSPEGISQDTQYF. In nucleotides, the CDR3 is TGTGCCAGCAGCCCCGAGGGGATTTCTCAGGATACGCAGTATTTT.

This clone is medium-sized. The chain has TRBV5-1 and TRBJ1-2, with D hard to call. Per the germline V gene, CDR1 is SGHRS and CDR2 is YFSETQ. This CDR3 is 13 amino acids long. V gave up 0 bases and J gave up 11 bases, with 14 bases separating them. Here the CDR3 reads CASSLGGSGWYTF. The CDR3 nucleotides are TGCGCCAGCAGCTTGGGAGGATCCGGATGGTACACCTTC.

CDR3 loop: CASSTEGHNEQYF. The CDR3 bases are TGCGCCAGCAGTACGGAGGGCCATAACGAGCAGTACTTC. The chain combines TRBV5-1 with TRBJ2-7; D may be TRBD2 (6 bases). The CDR3 contains 13 residues. Trimming pared 5 bases from V and 5 bases from J, leaving 14 bases between. The germline V gene encodes CDR1 SGHRS and CDR2 YFSETQ.

This chain connects TRBV6-1 to TRBJ1-2, with D perhaps matching TRBD1 (6 bases). Germline loops: CDR1 MNHNS, CDR2 SASEGT. The CDR3 loop spans 12 amino acids. The germline V and J ends were trimmed by 1 base and 7 bases, with 7 bases remaining between them. The CDR3 sequence: CASSEDRVGYTF. The DNA for the CDR3 is TGTGCCAGCAGTGAAGACAGGGTTGGCTACACCTTC.

The chain joins TRBV30 to TRBJ1-1; TRBD1 agrees at 9 bases. V lost 3 bases and J lost 4; bases outside the gene matches: 3. The germline V gene encodes CDR1 GTSNPN and CDR2 SVGIG (reference sequence). The CDR3 loop spans 13 amino acids. The CDR3 loop reads CAWRNRGLTEAFF. CDR3 bases: TGTGCCTGGAGAAACAGGGGGCTCACTGAAGCTTTCTTT.

The chain links TRBV18 to TRBJ1-1; D unresolved. Trimming took off 4 bases at V and 1 base at J, with 10 bases between the two ends. The germline V gene has CDR1 KGHSH and CDR2 LQKENI. This CDR3 is built from 14 residues. The CDR3 sequence: CASSLSRPNTEAFF. The CDR3 DNA reads TGTGCCAGCTCACTCAGTCGTCCGAACACTGAAGCTTTCTTT.

The gene calls are TRBV4-2 and TRBJ2-5, with 7 bases aligning to TRBD2. The V segment lost 1 base and the J segment 3 bases; nucleotides outside the gene matches: 8. This CDR3 has 16 amino acids. Germline CDR1 is LGHNA and CDR2 is YNFKEQ. Here the CDR3 reads CASSQVFAGEEETQYF. The CDR3 bases are TGTGCCAGCAGCCAAGTTTTCGCGGGAGAAGAAGAGACCCAGTACTTC.

In DNA, the CDR3 is TGTGCCAGCAGTGAAGATGACAGGGAGGATGAAAAACTGTTTTTT. Its translation: CASSEDDREDEKLFF. V usage is TRBV6-1 and J usage is TRBJ1-4; TRBD1 agrees at 7 bases. V lost 1 base, J lost 6 bases, and 5 bases stayed unmatched. Germline V CDR1 and CDR2: MNHNS, SASEGT. The CDR3 sequence is 15 residues long.

The chain links TRBV2 to TRBJ2-6; no definite D call. With 7 bases removed from V and 0 bases from J, the gap between germline ends came to 7 bases. CDR1 SNHLY and CDR2 FYNNEI come from the germline V gene. CDR3 length: 14 residues. CDR3: CASKGRSGANVLTF. CDR3 in DNA: TGTGCCAGCAAGGGCCGCTCTGGGGCCAACGTCCTGACTTTC.

J is TRBJ2-5 and V is TRBV11-2; 9 bases are a match to TRBD2. After removal of 5 bases from V and 5 bases from J, the junction contained 9 bases not matched to a gene. Germline CDR1 SGHAT, CDR2 FQNNGV. The CDR3 runs to 15 residues. The chain's CDR3 is CASSPLAGPKETQYF. CDR3 DNA sequence: TGTGCCAGCAGCCCACTAGCGGGTCCTAAGGAGACCCAGTACTTC.

V is TRBV7-6 and J is TRBJ1-1; D gene uncertain. CDR3 length equals 12 residues. CDR1 is SGHVS and CDR2 is FNYEAQ in the germline V gene. Deletions cut 6 bases from V and 1 base from J, with 6 bases between. CDR3 sequence (DNA): TGTGCCAGCAGTGATAGGAACACTGAAGCTTTCTTT. Protein sequence: CASSDRNTEAFF. The entire variable domain, with the rest obtained from reference TRBV7-6 and TRBJ1-1, is as follows: GAGVSQSPRYKVTKRGQDVALRCDPISGHVSLYWYRQALGQGPEFLTYFNYEAQQDKSGLPNDRFSAERPEGSISTLTIQRTEQRDSAMYRCASSDRNTEAFFGQGTRLTVV.

The CDR3 coding sequence is TGTGCCAGCAGCTTAGATCCGGTGGGGCTCCCCCAGTACTTC. This codes for CASSLDPVGLPQYF. The chain uses TRBV11-2 and TRBJ2-5; D possibly corresponds to TRBD1 (5 bases). V was trimmed by 0 bases and J by 9 bases, leaving 14 bases between them. Germline assignment: CDR1 SGHAT and CDR2 FQNNGV. This CDR3 has 14 residues.